This T cell receptor beta chain was obtained from a study of beta chain features in type 1 diabetes. About the study: Sorted cell examination encompassed roughly 110,000,000 cells across all samples. Broader study findings: Among all four CD4+ subsets, Type 1 diabetes patients had TCRB CDR3s that were moderately but significantly shorter.

Comments on this clone: Its cognate antigen is unknown.

The investigators reverse transcribed all of the isolated RNA, so they sequenced expressed TCRB transcripts. Sequencing was performed with immunoSEQ multiplex PCR; in TCRdb, only in-frame clones are kept and a portion is missing. This table has roughly 330,000 clones, roughly 11% appearing once. V was pared by 4 bases and J by 2 bases, with 16 bases between. Germline V CDR1 and CDR2: SGHKS, YYEKEE (reference sequence). The CDR3 is 16 residues long. The chain links TRBV5-5 to TRBJ1-5; D is perhaps TRBD1 (6 bases). The source is a woman aged 25 to 45 in good health. The sequencing input was naive CD4+ T cells from blood. The CDR3 protein is CASSLLTGIGNQPQHF. The CDR3 nucleotides are TGTGCCAGCAGCCTCCTCACAGGGATTGGCAATCAGCCCCAGCATTTT. The full variable domain, rest sourced from reference TRBV5-5 and TRBJ1-5, is DAGVTQSPTHLIKTRGQQVTLRCSPISGHKSVSWYQQVLGQGPQFIFQYYEKEERGRGNFPDRFSARQFPNYSSELNVNALLLGDSALYLCASSLLTGIGNQPQHFGDGTRLSIL.